The 20 T cell receptor beta chains below come from one sample, sequenced in a study of blood T cell repertoires in COVID-19 (TCRdb year 2020). Receptor libraries were prepared by the immunoSEQ multiplex PCR assay. TCRdb's version of the immuneACCESS table is confined to in-frame rearrangements and falls short of the full clone set. An unresolved V gene accounts for under half of the shortfall where checked; the remainder is of unknown origin. For this sample there are 150,000 to 250,000 clones; 70% to 85% appear just once. About 6.9% of the sample lies in the top ten. Sequencing was carried out using peripheral blood. All receptors come from a human donor with acute or convalescent COVID-19. The donor label of this sample is uncertain.

The chain employs TRBV28 and TRBJ1-5; D possibly corresponds to TRBD1 (5 bases). There are 14 residues in the CDR3. Germline V gene data show CDR1 as MDHEN and CDR2 as SYDVKM. V shed 3 bases and J shed 6 bases, with 12 bases lying between them. The CDR3 nucleotides read TGTGCCAGCAGTTTGTCGGAGGGGCGTCAGCCCCAGCATTTT. Amino acids: CASSLSEGRQPQHF. Combining the CDR3 with reference TRBV28 and TRBJ1-5 gives the whole variable domain DVKVTQSSRYLVKRTGEKVFLECVQDMDHENMFWYRQDPGLGLRLIYFSYDVKMKEKGDIPEGYSVSREKKERFSLILESASTNQTSMYLCASSLSEGRQPQHFGDGTRLSIL.

The chain has TRBV6-4 and TRBJ2-3; D not certain. Germline loops: CDR1 MRHNA, CDR2 SNTAGT. The CDR3 runs 14 residues. Trimming removed 4 bases from V and 3 bases from J, with 11 bases in between. The CDR3 DNA sequence: TGTGCCAGCAGTGTGTCTTCCGTGACAGATACGCAGTATTTT. As protein: CASSVSSVTDTQYF.

The chain combines TRBV28 with TRBJ2-5; no clear D gene. The V and J ends lost 5 bases and 7 bases respectively, with 11 bases between them. CDR1 is MDHEN, CDR2 SYDVKM, per germline. The CDR3 is 12 residues long. CDR3 coding DNA: TGTGCCAGCAGTGCGGTAGTTGCGACCCAGTACTTC. This gives the protein CASSAVVATQYF. The full variable domain, its missing parts supplied by reference TRBV28 and TRBJ2-5, is DVKVTQSSRYLVKRTGEKVFLECVQDMDHENMFWYRQDPGLGLRLIYFSYDVKMKEKGDIPEGYSVSREKKERFSLILESASTNQTSMYLCASSAVVATQYFGPGTRLLVL.

The chain uses TRBV11-1 and TRBJ2-1; 11 bases align to TRBD2. After removal of 5 bases from V and 5 bases from J, the junction contained 8 bases not matched to a gene. This CDR3 region has 16 residues. CDR1 SGHAT and CDR2 FQDESV come from the germline V gene (reference sequence). The CDR3 loop reads CASSLTGTSGNNEQFF. CDR3 nucleotide sequence: TGTGCCAGCAGCCTTACCGGGACTAGCGGAAACAATGAGCAGTTCTTC.

The V and J genes are TRBV19 and TRBJ2-3; D unresolved. This CDR3 contains 13 residues. The germline V gene has CDR1 LNHDA and CDR2 SQIVND (reference sequence). The V end lost 3 bases, the J end lost 3 bases, and 7 bases lay between the germline ends. The CDR3 is CASSIRVTDTQYF. Written as DNA, the CDR3 is TGTGCCAGTAGTATTCGGGTTACAGATACGCAGTATTTT. Full variable domain (rest looked up from reference TRBV19 and TRBJ2-3): DGGITQSPKYLFRKEGQNVTLSCEQNLNHDAMYWYRQDPGQGLRLIYYSQIVNDFQKGDIAEGYSVSREKKESFPLTVTSAQKNPTAFYLCASSIRVTDTQYFGPGTRLTVL.

This chain links TRBV5-1 with TRBJ2-1; the D gene is possibly TRBD2 (5 bases). Trimming pared 2 bases from V and 7 bases from J, leaving 16 bases between. Germline CDR1 SGHRS, CDR2 YFSETQ. The CDR3 spans 15 residues. CDR3 protein: CASSFGMTTTNEQFF. The CDR3 DNA reads TGCGCCAGCAGCTTCGGGATGACTACTACAAATGAGCAGTTCTTC.

The chain is built from TRBV19 and TRBJ2-3, with 8 bases that match TRBD1. This CDR3 is 16 amino acids long. Germline assignment: CDR1 LNHDA and CDR2 SQIVND (reference sequence). J gave up 2 bases and V 5 bases, and 9 bases lay outside the gene matches. The CDR3 loop reads CASSPTRDRSTDTQYF. As DNA, the CDR3 is TGTGCCAGTAGTCCAACCCGGGACAGGTCCACAGATACGCAGTATTTT.

This clone was detected once. J is TRBJ2-5 and V is TRBV5-4; D possibly corresponds to TRBD1 (5 bases). Germline V gives CDR1 SGHNT, CDR2 YYREEE (reference sequence). With 4 bases removed from V and 2 bases from J, the gap between germline ends came to 15 bases. This CDR3 is 15 amino acids long. CDR3 DNA: TGTGCCAGCAGCGTACTTCTGACAGAGCAAGAGACCCAGTACTTC. It codes for CASSVLLTEQETQYF.

As DNA, the CDR3 is TGTGCCAGCAGCCGTAGCCGGGAAAAACTGTTTTTT. The encoded protein is CASSRSREKLFF. J is TRBJ1-4 and V is TRBV25-1; no reliable D call. The CDR3 has 12 amino acids. The V end was cut by 6 bases, the J end by 8 bases, with 10 bases between. Germline V gene lookup returns CDR1 MGHDK and CDR2 SYGVNS.

This sequence joins TRBV2 and TRBJ1-3; D perhaps matches TRBD1 (5 bases). Germline lookup yields CDR1 SNHLY and CDR2 FYNNEI. V was pared by 3 bases and J by 3 bases, with 9 bases between. CDR3 length: 14 amino acids. CDR3 in amino acids: CASSDRVFGNTIYF. Written as DNA, the CDR3 is TGTGCCAGCAGTGACAGGGTGTTTGGAAACACCATATATTTT.

This chain links TRBV5-4 with TRBJ2-7; 9 bases are a match to TRBD1. The CDR3 extends over 15 amino acids. CDR1 is SGHNT, CDR2 YYREEE, per germline (reference sequence). V lost 3 bases and J lost 9; bases outside the gene matches: 13. The CDR3 DNA is TGTGCCAGCAGCTACCCATCAAGGACAGGGGACCGGCAGTACTTC. Translating gives CASSYPSRTGDRQYF.

The rearrangement links TRBV6-5 to TRBJ1-2; D call uncertain. The germline gives CDR1 MNHEY, CDR2 SVGAGI. The CDR3 sequence is 14 residues long. Trimming took off 6 bases at V and 1 base at J, with 12 bases between the two ends. In DNA, the CDR3 is TGTGCCAGCAGGCGTTCACAGTTTAACTATGGCTACACCTTC. This translates into CASRRSQFNYGYTF.

About this clone itself: Compared with germline, one end of the junction differs, possibly owing to a read error. The chain links TRBV5-1 to TRBJ1-1; TRBD1 is a possible D gene (5 bases). The length of the CDR3 is 15 residues. CDR1 is SGHRS, CDR2 YFSETQ, per germline. Here the CDR3 reads CASSLVQGRNAEAFF. CDR3 in DNA: TGCGCCAGCAGCTTGGTCCAGGGTCGGAACGCTGAAGCTTTCTTT.

The CDR3 DNA is TGTGCCAGCAGCTCGCAGGCTTCAACTAATGAAAAACTGTTTTTT. Translation: CASSSQASTNEKLFF. V gene TRBV7-2 combines with J gene TRBJ1-4; unclear D gene. The CDR3 totals 15 residues. Trimming shortened V by 4 bases and J by 0 bases, and 9 bases separated the two germline ends. The germline gives CDR1 SGHTA, CDR2 FQGNSA.

This chain connects TRBV7-2 to TRBJ1-5; D may be TRBD1 (5 bases). Germline CDR1 is SGHTA and CDR2 is FQGNSA. Trimming shortened V by 2 bases and J by 0 bases, and 14 bases separated the two germline ends. CDR3 length equals 17 residues. CDR3 sequence reads: CASSLQGGSDSNQPQHF. The DNA of the CDR3 is TGTGCCAGCAGCTTACAGGGAGGGAGCGATAGCAATCAGCCCCAGCATTTT.

The chain carries TRBV27 and TRBJ2-7; possibly TRBD1 for D (5 bases). This CDR3 has 14 residues. The germline V gene has CDR1 MNHEY and CDR2 SMNVEV (reference sequence). Trimming stripped 6 bases from V and 4 bases from J, with 16 bases between. CDR3 protein: CASRRAGPGYEQYF. CDR3 DNA sequence: TGTGCCAGCAGACGGGCAGGGCCAGGGTACGAGCAGTACTTC.

This clone was counted between two and nine times. The V call is TRBV7-3, the J call TRBJ2-1, with 7 bases lining up with TRBD2. CDR1 SGHTA and CDR2 FQGTGA come from the germline V gene. J gave up 11 bases and V 4 bases, and 5 bases lay outside the gene matches. The CDR3 runs 12 residues. The CDR3 coding sequence is TGTGCCAGCAGCTACTGGGGGGGTAAGCAGTTCTTC. It codes for CASSYWGGKQFF.

This rearrangement joins TRBV5-1 to TRBJ1-1; 10 nucleotides agree with TRBD1. CDR3 length: 15 residues. Germline V gene sequence: CDR1 SGHRS, CDR2 YFSETQ. After removal of 0 bases from V and 2 bases from J, the junction contained 1 base not matched to a gene. The CDR3 reads CASSLGDRGNTEAFF. Here the CDR3 DNA reads TGCGCCAGCAGCTTGGGGGACAGGGGTAACACTGAAGCTTTCTTT.

This rearrangement joins TRBV7-9 to TRBJ2-7; TRBD2 is a possible D gene (5 bases). This CDR3 spans 14 amino acids. V lost 5 bases, J lost 5 bases, and 16 bases lay in between. CDR1 and CDR2 from the germline V gene are SEHNR and FQNEAQ (reference sequence). This CDR3 reads CASSLESRADEQYF. DNA of the CDR3: TGTGCCAGCAGCCTCGAGTCTAGAGCGGACGAGCAGTACTTC.

The chain is built from TRBV29-1 and TRBJ2-7, with TRBD2 as a possible D gene (6 bases). There are 12 residues in the CDR3. V was pared by 4 bases and J by 1 base, with 8 bases between. CDR1 is SQVTM and CDR2 is ANQGSEA in the germline V gene. The CDR3 sequence is CSVGAGSYEQYF. CDR3 sequence (DNA): TGCAGCGTTGGGGCGGGGTCCTACGAGCAGTACTTC.